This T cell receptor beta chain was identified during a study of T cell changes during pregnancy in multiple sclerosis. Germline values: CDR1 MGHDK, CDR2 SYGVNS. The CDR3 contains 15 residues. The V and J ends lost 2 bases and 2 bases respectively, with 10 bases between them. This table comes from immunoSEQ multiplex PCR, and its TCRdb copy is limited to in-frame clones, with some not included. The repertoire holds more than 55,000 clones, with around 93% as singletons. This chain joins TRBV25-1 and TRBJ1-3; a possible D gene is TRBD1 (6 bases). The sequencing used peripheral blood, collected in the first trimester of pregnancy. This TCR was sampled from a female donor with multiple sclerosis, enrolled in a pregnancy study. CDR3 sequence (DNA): TGTGCCAGCAGTGAAGGGGGGGCACCTGGAAACACCATATATTTT. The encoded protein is CASSEGGAPGNTIYF.